This T cell receptor (beta chain) is from a study of early T cells in non-severe SARS-CoV-2 infection. In TCRdb, the 5' RACE reads were re-called with MiXCR into one record per CDR3 protein. The table shows approximately 70,000 distinct CDR3 sequences, with roughly 11% occurring only once. This clonotype was counted at least ten times. The junction had 6 bases not matched to a gene; V was cut back by 6 bases and J by 2 bases. This CDR3 is built from 14 residues. Germline V gene lookup returns CDR1 LNHDA and CDR2 SQIVND (reference sequence). The sequence was collected from an adult who was a healthcare worker with PCR-confirmed SARS-CoV-2 infection or an uninfected control (not recorded which). The specimen was whole blood, collected at baseline. This chain joins TRBV19 and TRBJ2-5; 7 bases match TRBD1. The CDR3 DNA sequence: TGTGCCAGTAGAACGGGGACAGCACAAGAGACCCAGTACTTC. Its protein product is CASRTGTAQETQYF.